Sequencing of this T cell receptor beta chain was carried out in a study of blood T cell repertoires in COVID-19. Assay: immunoSEQ multiplex PCR; the TCRdb copy retains only in-frame clones and omits some. The sample lists roughly 3,500 clones, under 75% occurring once. This CDR3 is built from 19 residues. CDR1 is MNHEY and CDR2 is SMNVEV in the germline V gene (reference sequence). The junction had 11 bases not matched to a gene; V was cut back by 1 base and J by 0 bases. The sample comprised peripheral blood. This TCR derives from an older man with active COVID-19. V usage is TRBV27 and J usage is TRBJ2-3; 9 nucleotides line up with TRBD1. The CDR3: CASSLWPGQGYSSTDTQYF. CDR3 bases: TGTGCCAGCAGTTTATGGCCGGGACAGGGCTATTCTAGCACAGATACGCAGTATTTT.